The entry that follows covers one T cell receptor (beta chain) sequence. Using immunoSEQ multiplex PCR, the repertoire was profiled, and TCRdb retains in-frame clones only, with some absent. The sample records tens of thousands of clones, more than 75% being singletons. The data were obtained in a study of T cells in tuberculosis. The study, taken as a whole, reports: Some low-affinity tetramer-binding T cells may be absent from this sample.

After thawing and overnight rest, PBMC were stained with GMM-loaded CD1B tetramer, viability dye and anti-CD3 for sorting. C32 glucose monomycolate from Rhodococcus equi was loaded onto the CD1B tetramers. Before cryopreservation, the sorted PBMC lost their CD14-expressing monocytes. The TCR sequence derives from an adult woman with latent tuberculosis. Sequenced material: CD1b-GMM tetramer-negative cells sorted from PBMCs.

The CDR3 DNA follows: TGCGCCAGCAGCTTTGGGGCAGGCCGGCAGGGAAACACCATATATTTT. Its translation is CASSFGAGRQGNTIYF. This chain connects TRBV5-1 to TRBJ1-3; possibly TRBD1 for D (5 bases). Deletions cut 2 bases from V and 4 bases from J, with 16 bases between. The CDR3 is 16 amino acids. Germline V gene lookup returns CDR1 SGHRS and CDR2 YFSETQ.